Each of the 12 T cell receptor beta chains below was sequenced from the same sample in a study of technical replicates of blood from several donors. Libraries were prepared by immunoSEQ multiplex PCR; TCRdb keeps only in-frame clonotypes and omits some of them. Of some 80,000 clones in the sample, just over 90% were seen once. The sequenced sample was T cells isolated from PBMCs. These receptors were collected from a human donor in good health.

The genes are TRBV5-1 and TRBJ2-6, with 9 nucleotides matching TRBD1. There are 16 residues in the CDR3. V gave up 3 bases and J gave up 2 bases; unmatched junction bases: 3. In germline, CDR1 is SGHRS, CDR2 YFSETQ. The CDR3 sequence is CASSSDRGAGANVLTF. CDR3 nucleotide sequence: TGCGCCAGCAGCTCGGACAGGGGCGCTGGGGCCAACGTCCTGACTTTC.

The chain recombines TRBV6-4 with TRBJ1-5, with a weak D call TRBD1 (6 bases). The CDR3 has 15 amino acids. Germline CDR1 and CDR2: MRHNA and SNTAGT. V was cut by 6 bases and J by 0 bases, with 12 bases left in between. DNA for the CDR3: TGTGCCAGCAGAGAATACAGGGTTAGCAATCAGCCCCAGCATTTT. Its protein product is CASREYRVSNQPQHF.

The chain carries TRBV29-1 and TRBJ2-5; 7 bases line up with TRBD2. Germline-derived CDR1 and CDR2 are SQVTM and ANQGSEA. Unmatched junction bases numbered 3, after V lost 3 bases and J lost 5 bases. The CDR3 consists of 12 residues. The CDR3 sequence: CSVESGNETQYF. CDR3 bases: TGCAGCGTTGAGAGCGGGAATGAGACCCAGTACTTC.

This sequence joins TRBV6-5 and TRBJ2-3; 7 nucleotides agree with TRBD2. Germline V CDR1 and CDR2: MNHEY, SVGAGI. V lost 5 bases to trimming and J lost 3 bases; unmatched junction nucleotides: 5. The CDR3 contains 14 residues. The CDR3 is CASSRAGRTDTQYF. As DNA, the CDR3 is TGTGCCAGCAGTCGAGCGGGGAGGACAGATACGCAGTATTTT.

This rearrangement joins TRBV6-5 to TRBJ1-2; the D gene is possibly TRBD1 (5 bases). This CDR3 region has 14 residues. V lost 7 bases to trimming and J lost 2 bases, with 14 bases between them. The germline CDR1 and CDR2 sequences are MNHEY and SVGAGI. The chain's CDR3 is CASISPTANYGYTF. DNA for the CDR3: TGTGCCAGCATTAGCCCGACAGCAAACTATGGCTACACCTTC.

V and J are TRBV5-1 and TRBJ1-4; the D gene is possibly TRBD1 (5 bases). The germline V and J ends were trimmed by 7 bases and 0 bases, with 13 bases remaining between them. The germline V gene encodes CDR1 SGHRS and CDR2 YFSETQ. The CDR3 spans 15 residues. CDR3 protein: CASANSGTTNEKLFF. CDR3 nucleotides: TGCGCCAGCGCCAACTCAGGGACAACTAATGAAAAACTGTTTTTT.

The chain has TRBV30 and TRBJ1-1; possible D gene TRBD1, 6 bases. The germline V gene has CDR1 GTSNPN and CDR2 SVGIG (reference sequence). The CDR3 contains 11 residues. Trimming cost V 4 bases and J 11 bases, with 14 bases left between them. The chain's CDR3 is CAWTGGGRAFF. The DNA of the CDR3 is TGTGCCTGGACGGGGGGGGGCCGGGCTTTCTTT.

The chain employs TRBV28 and TRBJ2-7; 7 bases line up with TRBD2. Germline V gives CDR1 MDHEN, CDR2 SYDVKM. With 3 bases clipped from V and 0 bases from J, the junction kept 11 bases outside the gene matches. The CDR3 totals 17 residues. This CDR3 reads CASSFVVRDYRSYEQYF. As DNA, the CDR3 is TGTGCCAGCAGTTTTGTAGTACGGGACTACCGCTCCTACGAGCAGTACTTC.

This clone is a singleton in its sample. The rearrangement joins TRBV7-8 to TRBJ2-7; TRBD1 aligns across 11 bases. With V trimmed by 3 bases and J by 7 bases, 8 bases remained unmatched. Germline V lookup: CDR1 SGHVS, CDR2 FQNEAQ. This CDR3 has 15 amino acids. CDR3 residues: CASSFLGTGGEEQYF. Here the CDR3 DNA reads TGTGCCAGCAGCTTCCTTGGGACAGGGGGGGAAGAGCAGTACTTC.

In DNA form, the CDR3 reads TGTGCCACCAGCACAGTGACAGGGGGCGGCACTGAAGCTTTCTTT. It translates to CATSTVTGGGTEAFF. V usage is TRBV15 and J usage is TRBJ1-1; TRBD1 agrees at 10 bases. The trim removed 4 bases at V and 4 bases at J, leaving 6 bases unmatched. The CDR3 spans 15 residues. Germline CDR1 and CDR2: LNHNV and YYDKDF (reference sequence).

The rearrangement uses TRBV7-9 and TRBJ2-1; D is perhaps TRBD2 (5 bases). Trimming removed 2 bases at V and 10 bases at J, with 9 bases between. Germline V gene lookup returns CDR1 SEHNR and CDR2 FQNEAQ (reference sequence). The length of the CDR3 is 12 residues. CDR3 in DNA: TGTGCCAGCAGCTTATCCGCGGGCGAGCAGTTCTTC. Translation: CASSLSAGEQFF.

V usage is TRBV6-5 and J usage is TRBJ2-3; D not certain. CDR1 is MNHEY, CDR2 SVGAGI, per germline. This CDR3 region has 13 residues. Trimming removed 7 bases at V and 1 base at J, with 9 bases between. The CDR3, as DNA: TGTGCCAGCAACTACCCCGGCACAGATACGCAGTATTTT. Protein product: CASNYPGTDTQYF.